This T cell receptor beta chain is from a study of T cells in Graves' hyperthyroidism and ophthalmopathy. Turning to the study itself: Peripheral blood specimens were obtained at initial diagnosis, prior to any treatment.

Not enrolled were patients with uncontrolled infection, other autoimmune disease, pregnancy or lactation. Clinical symptoms, serum thyroxine and TRAb, thyroid ultrasound and orbital computed tomography were used for the diagnoses. RNA transcripts yielded amplified TCR beta CDR3 regions. HTBI primers were the set used in a first-round RT-PCR of the TCR CDR3. MiXCR was run by TCRdb on the multiplex PCR reads, yielding one entry per CDR3 protein. Counted here are about 350,000 distinct CDR3 sequences, over 15% occurring once; the ten biggest clones make up 15% to 17%. From germline, CDR1 is SGHRS and CDR2 YFSETQ. V lost 5 bases and J 0 bases, leaving 11 bases between the germline ends. The CDR3 length is 14 residues.

This rearrangement joins TRBV5-1 to TRBJ1-1; a possible D gene is TRBD1 (6 bases). The receptor was isolated from a woman aged 35 to 49 with Graves' ophthalmopathy. Specimen: blood. CDR3 sequence reads: CASRWGQMNTEAFF. DNA of the CDR3: TGCGCCAGCAGATGGGGACAAATGAACACTGAAGCTTTCTTT.